This T cell receptor beta chain was observed in a study of blood T cell repertoires in COVID-19. This clone appeared once. The CDR3 is 13 amino acids. Looked up from germline, CDR1 is MNHNS and CDR2 is SASEGT. V was trimmed by 3 bases and J by 5 bases, leaving 10 bases between them. Assay: immunoSEQ multiplex PCR; the TCRdb copy retains only in-frame clones and omits some. Here the sample spans tens of thousands of clones, around three quarters being singletons. This chain uses TRBV6-1 with TRBJ1-2; no definite D call. Sequenced sample: peripheral blood. The receptor was isolated from a woman aged 65 to 85 with acute or convalescent COVID-19. The CDR3 spells CASSEGREYGYTF. CDR3 sequence (DNA): TGTGCCAGCAGTGAGGGCAGAGAGTATGGCTACACCTTC.